This entry lists 14 T cell receptor beta chains sequenced from one sample in a study of cytotoxic CD8 clonotypes in ibrutinib-treated CLL. Clones were read by immunoSEQ multiplex PCR, and TCRdb kept only the in-frame ones, dropping some. This sample yields about 150,000 clones, of which about 76% are seen a single time; around 4.9% belongs to the top ten. The sequenced sample was PBMCs, obtained after 24 months of ibrutinib treatment. The source of these receptors is a human donor with chronic lymphocytic leukemia.

The rearrangement joins TRBV6-1 to TRBJ1-2, with D possibly matching TRBD1 (5 bases). Germline V gene data show CDR1 as MNHNS and CDR2 as SASEGT. The CDR3 length is 15 residues. Trimming took 4 bases from V and 2 from J, leaving 14 bases between them. As DNA, the CDR3 is TGTGCCAGCAGTGCCGGGACCGCCGTCAACTATGGCTACACCTTC. Translated: CASSAGTAVNYGYTF.

The gene calls are TRBV28 and TRBJ2-7; 11 bases fit TRBD2. Germline CDR1 MDHEN, CDR2 SYDVKM. With 5 bases clipped from V and 2 bases from J, the junction kept 8 bases outside the gene matches. The CDR3 is made up of 16 amino acids. This CDR3 is CASSPSGTSGAYEQYF. CDR3 DNA sequence: TGTGCCAGCAGTCCGAGCGGGACTAGCGGCGCCTACGAGCAGTACTTC.

The chain carries TRBV19 and TRBJ2-3; a possible D gene is TRBD1 (5 bases). Between the trimmed V and J ends, which lost 6 bases and 0 bases, there was a span of 13 bases. The CDR3 contains 15 residues. From germline, CDR1 is LNHDA and CDR2 SQIVND (reference sequence). For the CDR3, the DNA is TGTGCCAGTAGCAGAAGGACAACTAGCACAGATACGCAGTATTTT. Protein sequence: CASSRRTTSTDTQYF.

The chain has TRBV5-1 and TRBJ2-5; the match to TRBD2 covers 10 bases. V trimming: 2 bases; J trimming: 3 bases; junction bases outside the gene matches: 1. Germline assignment: CDR1 SGHRS and CDR2 YFSETQ. The CDR3 has 14 residues. CDR3 region: CASSFGLAEETQYF. The CDR3 DNA follows: TGCGCCAGCAGCTTCGGACTAGCGGAAGAGACCCAGTACTTC. The full variable domain, completed using reference TRBV5-1 and TRBJ2-5, is KAGVTQTPRYLIKTRGQQVTLSCSPISGHRSVSWYQQTPGQGLQFLFEYFSETQRNKGNFPGRFSGRQFSNSRSEMNVSTLELGDSALYLCASSFGLAEETQYFGPGTRLLVL.

V and J are TRBV7-9 and TRBJ2-7; 7 positions agree with TRBD2. CDR1 and CDR2 (germline): SEHNR, FQNEAQ (reference sequence). The J segment lost 5 bases and the V segment lost 2 bases, leaving 9 bases of the junction unmatched. The CDR3 runs to 15 residues. For the CDR3, the DNA is TGTGCCAGCAGCTTACCGGGAGGCGGGCGGGACGAGCAGTACTTC. Encoded protein: CASSLPGGGRDEQYF.

The chain recombines TRBV4-2 with TRBJ2-5, with 10 bases fitting TRBD2. This CDR3 is built from 15 residues. The V gene's germline CDR1 is LGHNA and CDR2 YNFKEQ. V lost 1 base to trimming and J lost 3 bases; unmatched junction nucleotides: 2. DNA for the CDR3: TGTGCCAGCAGCCAAGTAGGGACTAGCGAAGAGACCCAGTACTTC. Its translation is CASSQVGTSEETQYF.

The chain recombines TRBV18 with TRBJ1-5; 10 nucleotides line up with TRBD1. The CDR3 covers 16 residues. V lost 2 bases and J lost 2; bases outside the gene matches: 3. Germline V gives CDR1 KGHSH, CDR2 LQKENI. CDR3 coding DNA: TGTGCCAGCTCACCAGGACAGGGGGTGGGCAATCAGCCCCAGCATTTT. Translation gives CASSPGQGVGNQPQHF. Looking up the rest from reference TRBV18 and TRBJ1-5 gives the full variable domain: NAGVMQNPRHLVRRRGQEARLRCSPMKGHSHVYWYRQLPEEGLKFMVYLQKENIIDESGMPKERFSAEFPKEGPSILRIQQVVRGDSAAYFCASSPGQGVGNQPQHFGDGTRLSIL.

In this sample, this clone turned up a few times. The chain has TRBV30 and TRBJ2-2; TRBD1 matches 9 bases. With V trimmed by 1 base and J by 6 bases, 6 bases remained unmatched. The CDR3 loop spans 15 amino acids. The V gene's germline CDR1 is GTSNPN and CDR2 SVGIG (reference sequence). The chain's CDR3 is CAWSARDRDAGELFF. Written as DNA, the CDR3 is TGTGCCTGGAGTGCCCGGGACAGGGACGCCGGGGAGCTGTTTTTT.

J is TRBJ1-5 and V is TRBV28; D possibly corresponds to TRBD1 (6 bases). The CDR3 spans 15 residues. The V and J ends lost 4 bases and 5 bases respectively, with 15 bases between them. Per the germline V gene, CDR1 is MDHEN and CDR2 is SYDVKM. In DNA, the CDR3 is TGTGCCAGCAGTTCCGAACAGGGTGGGTATCAGCCCCAGCATTTT. This translates into CASSSEQGGYQPQHF. Together with reference TRBV28 and TRBJ1-5, the CDR3 gives the full variable domain: DVKVTQSSRYLVKRTGEKVFLECVQDMDHENMFWYRQDPGLGLRLIYFSYDVKMKEKGDIPEGYSVSREKKERFSLILESASTNQTSMYLCASSSEQGGYQPQHFGDGTRLSIL.

This clone was detected a few times. The J gene is TRBJ2-3, the V gene TRBV4-3; D could derive from TRBD1 or TRBD2 (5 bases each). Germline CDR1 is LGHNA and CDR2 is YSLEER. This CDR3 has 14 amino acids. Trimming took off 0 bases at V and 1 base at J, with 5 bases between the two ends. Here the CDR3 reads CASSQEGGTDTQYF. Here the CDR3 DNA reads TGCGCCAGCAGCCAAGAGGGGGGCACAGATACGCAGTATTTT.

This clone was recorded at least ten times. The rearrangement uses TRBV30 and TRBJ2-3; TRBD2 matches 7 bases. V trimming: 3 bases; J trimming: 4 bases; junction bases outside the gene matches: 1. The CDR3 length is 12 residues. The germline V gene has CDR1 GTSNPN and CDR2 SVGIG (reference sequence). CDR3 residues: CAWRGGSDTQYF. Here the CDR3 DNA reads TGTGCCTGGAGGGGAGGGTCAGATACGCAGTATTTT.

The CDR3 spells CASSYNVGVNTEAFF. The DNA for the CDR3 is TGCGCCAGCAGCTACAATGTTGGGGTGAACACTGAAGCTTTCTTT. This chain uses TRBV5-1 with TRBJ1-1; D unresolved. Between the trimmed V and J ends, which lost 3 bases and 0 bases, there was a span of 12 bases. There are 15 residues in the CDR3. Germline CDR1 SGHRS, CDR2 YFSETQ.

The rearrangement links TRBV7-8 to TRBJ1-5; 10 bases agree with TRBD1. Germline assignment: CDR1 SGHVS and CDR2 FQNEAQ. The CDR3 is 16 amino acids. V trimming: 2 bases; J trimming: 6 bases; junction bases outside the gene matches: 7. In DNA, the CDR3 is TGTGCCAGCAGCTTAACTCGGACAGGGGGAGGTCAGCCCCAGCATTTT. This sequence encodes CASSLTRTGGGQPQHF.

This clone has more than one count but fewer than ten. Other nucleotide sequences from this sample produce the same CDR3. The chain recombines TRBV7-2 with TRBJ2-4; 8 positions agree with TRBD2. Losses at the gene ends were 5 bases for V and 8 bases for J; bases not matched to a gene: 11. Germline V gene data show CDR1 as SGHTA and CDR2 as FQGNSA. The CDR3 runs 15 residues. CDR3 residues: CASSPGGAGGDIQYF. The CDR3 nucleotides are TGTGCCAGCAGCCCCGGGGGGGCCGGCGGGGACATTCAGTACTTC.